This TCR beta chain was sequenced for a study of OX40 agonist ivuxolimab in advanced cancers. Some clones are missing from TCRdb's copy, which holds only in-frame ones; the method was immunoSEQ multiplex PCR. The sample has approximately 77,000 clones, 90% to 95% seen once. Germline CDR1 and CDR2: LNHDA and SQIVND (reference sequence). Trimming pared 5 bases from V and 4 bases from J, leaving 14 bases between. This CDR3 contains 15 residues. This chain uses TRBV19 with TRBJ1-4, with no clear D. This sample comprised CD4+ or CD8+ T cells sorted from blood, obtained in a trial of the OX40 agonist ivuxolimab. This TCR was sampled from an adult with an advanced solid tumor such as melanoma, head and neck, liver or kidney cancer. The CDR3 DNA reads TGTGCCAGTAGTGAGCAAGTAGCCTATAATGAAAAACTGTTTTTT. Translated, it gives CASSEQVAYNEKLFF.